These T cell receptor beta chains were read from a single sample in a study of T cell changes during pregnancy in multiple sclerosis. TCRdb's table, derived via immunoSEQ multiplex PCR, lists solely in-frame clones and lacks some. This table has 40,000 to 50,000 clones, about 91% appearing once. This material consisted of CD4+ T cells from peripheral blood mononuclear cells, taken in the first trimester of pregnancy. These receptors came from a female donor with multiple sclerosis, enrolled in a pregnancy study. CDR3s include the opening cysteine and the closing phenylalanine or tryptophan. D genes are given only for firm matches. Clone size, where shown, is once, few, many, or a class for clones that have expanded.

size	J	V	D	CDR3	DNA
-	TRBJ2-3	TRBV29-1	-	CSAGTPGAGTDTQYF	TGCAGCGCCGGGACACCAGGTGCGGGCACAGATACGCAGTATTTT
-	TRBJ2-2	TRBV4-1	TRBD2	CASSQGGRGTGELFF	TGCGCCAGCAGCCAAGGAGGGAGGGGCACCGGGGAGCTGTTTTTT
-	TRBJ2-7	TRBV10-3	TRBD2	CAISESTSLAGRQYF	TGTGCCATCAGTGAGTCGACTAGCCTAGCGGGTCGGCAGTACTTC
-	TRBJ2-3	TRBV5-1	TRBD2	CASRVTSGFTDTQYF	TGCGCCAGCAGGGTGACTAGCGGATTCACAGATACGCAGTATTTT
-	TRBJ2-2	TRBV11-3	TRBD1	CASSLVRTGNTGELFF	TGTGCCAGCAGCTTAGTCCGGACAGGGAACACCGGGGAGCTGTTTTTT
-	TRBJ1-4	TRBV7-2	-	CASSLGPGAGKLFF	TGTGCCAGCAGCTTAGGGCCAGGGGCGGGAAAACTGTTTTTT
-	TRBJ2-1	TRBV6-1	-	CASSHRDNYNEQFF	TGTGCCAGCAGTCACCGGGACAACTACAATGAGCAGTTCTTC
-	TRBJ2-1	TRBV7-7	TRBD2	CASSLGLAEHNEQFF	TGTGCCAGCAGCTTAGGGCTAGCGGAGCACAATGAGCAGTTCTTC
-	TRBJ2-3	TRBV2	TRBD1	CASSAGRGRTDTQYF	TGTGCCAGCAGTGCGGGCAGGGGGCGGACAGATACGCAGTATTTT
-	TRBJ2-5	TRBV7-9	TRBD1	CASSNTGTGKETQYF	TGTGCCAGCAGCAACACAGGGACAGGCAAAGAGACCCAGTACTTC
-	TRBJ1-4	TRBV6-1	-	CASSEVAGEYNEKLFF	TGTGCCAGCAGTGAAGTCGCTGGGGAGTACAATGAAAAACTGTTTTTT
-	TRBJ2-7	TRBV4-2	TRBD2	CASSQALSLAGVQTYEQYF	TGTGCCAGCAGCCAAGCTTTATCACTAGCGGGAGTCCAAACCTACGAGCAGTACTTC
-	TRBJ2-7	TRBV7-2	TRBD2	CASSLAGSGDHYEQYF	TGTGCCAGCAGCTTAGCGGGTAGCGGGGACCACTACGAGCAGTACTTC
-	TRBJ2-3	TRBV7-9	TRBD2	CASSLSSGRSDTQYF	TGTGCCAGCAGCTTATCTAGCGGGAGATCTGATACGCAGTATTTT
-	TRBJ2-7	TRBV11-2	-	CASSQIMEGEQYF	TGTGCCAGCAGTCAGATTATGGAGGGCGAGCAGTACTTC
-	TRBJ2-3	TRBV2	TRBD2	CASSGGTSSQYF	TGTGCCAGCAGTGGTGGGACTAGCTCGCAGTATTTT
-	TRBJ1-2	TRBV28	-	CASGATEPNYGYTF	TGTGCCAGCGGAGCGACAGAGCCTAACTATGGCTACACCTTC
few	TRBJ1-2	TRBV29-1	-	CSVGADTNYGYTF	TGCAGCGTGGGAGCGGATACTAACTATGGCTACACCTTC
-	TRBJ1-4	TRBV28	TRBD1	CASRSSGTVNNEKLFF	TGTGCCAGCAGGTCTTCCGGGACAGTCAATAATGAAAAACTGTTTTTT
few	TRBJ1-2	TRBV7-2	-	CASSSSRGVFGYTF	TGTGCCAGCAGCTCATCCAGGGGAGTTTTCGGCTACACCTTC
-	TRBJ2-7	TRBV14	TRBD2	CASSQDLGLATYEQYF	TGTGCCAGCAGCCAAGACTTGGGACTAGCGACCTACGAGCAGTACTTC
-	TRBJ2-3	TRBV5-4	-	CASSLRRGDTQYF	TGTGCCAGCAGCTTGAGACGGGGAGATACGCAGTATTTT
-	TRBJ2-1	TRBV10-3	TRBD1	CAISVNSGTGGRNEQFF	TGTGCCATCAGTGTAAACTCCGGGACAGGGGGTAGGAATGAGCAGTTCTTC
-	TRBJ2-5	TRBV7-2	-	CASSLIMGGETQYF	TGTGCCAGCAGCTTAATAATGGGGGGAGAGACCCAGTACTTC
-	TRBJ2-1	TRBV6-5	-	CASSYGTKAGNEQFF	TGTGCCAGCAGTTACGGGACAAAAGCAGGCAATGAGCAGTTCTTC
-	TRBJ1-1	TRBV7-2	-	CASSPLTVNTEAFF	TGTGCCAGCAGCCCACTGACAGTGAACACTGAAGCTTTCTTT
once	TRBJ1-1	TRBV6-1	TRBD1	CASSLTGTEAFF	TGTGCCAGCAGCCTGACAGGGACTGAAGCTTTCTTT
-	TRBJ1-1	TRBV5-1	-	CASSLLSGANTEAFF	TGCGCCAGCAGCTTGCTTTCAGGGGCGAACACTGAAGCTTTCTTT
-	TRBJ2-1	TRBV7-2	-	CASSLRRGDEQFF	TGTGCCAGCAGCTTACGACGCGGGGATGAGCAGTTCTTC
-	TRBJ2-1	TRBV19	-	CASSIVAGAGEQFF	TGTGCCAGTAGTATAGTGGCAGGGGCCGGTGAGCAGTTCTTC
once	TRBJ2-3	TRBV19	TRBD1	CASSPRTGKTDTQYF	TGTGCCAGTAGTCCTCGGACAGGGAAAACAGATACGCAGTATTTT
-	TRBJ2-1	TRBV7-8	TRBD2	CASSLAGTSGYNEQFF	TGTGCCAGCAGCTTAGCCGGTACTAGCGGTTACAATGAGCAGTTCTTC
-	TRBJ2-1	TRBV19	-	CASVPTGSSYNEQFF	TGTGCCAGTGTCCCGACGGGGAGCTCCTACAATGAGCAGTTCTTC
-	TRBJ2-4	TRBV28	-	CASSAANRDNIQYF	TGTGCCAGCAGCGCAGCCAACAGGGACAACATTCAGTACTTC
-	TRBJ1-2	TRBV30	-	CAWSLGGDGYTF	TGTGCCTGGAGTCTAGGGGGGGATGGCTACACCTTC
-	TRBJ1-4	TRBV11-2	-	CASQRSTATYEKLFF	TGTGCCAGCCAACGGAGCACCGCGACCTATGAAAAACTGTTTTTT